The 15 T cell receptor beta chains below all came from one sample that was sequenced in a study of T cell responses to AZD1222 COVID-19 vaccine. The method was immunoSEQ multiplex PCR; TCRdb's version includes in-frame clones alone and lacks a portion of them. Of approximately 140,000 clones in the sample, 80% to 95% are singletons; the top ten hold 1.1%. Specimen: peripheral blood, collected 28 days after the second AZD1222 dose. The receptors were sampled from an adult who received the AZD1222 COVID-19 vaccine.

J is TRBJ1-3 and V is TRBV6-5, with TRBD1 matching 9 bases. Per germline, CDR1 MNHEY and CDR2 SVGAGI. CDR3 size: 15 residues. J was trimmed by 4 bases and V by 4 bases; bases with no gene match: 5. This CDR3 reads CASSSQGARGNTIYF. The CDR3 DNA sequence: TGTGCCAGCAGTTCACAGGGGGCAAGGGGAAACACCATATATTTT.

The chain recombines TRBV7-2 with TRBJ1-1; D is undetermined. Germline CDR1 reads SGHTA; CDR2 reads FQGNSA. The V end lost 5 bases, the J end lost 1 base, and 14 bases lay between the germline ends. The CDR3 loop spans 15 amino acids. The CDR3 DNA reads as TGTGCCAGCAGCCCCTCACTGACCGGGAACACTGAAGCTTTCTTT. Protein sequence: CASSPSLTGNTEAFF.

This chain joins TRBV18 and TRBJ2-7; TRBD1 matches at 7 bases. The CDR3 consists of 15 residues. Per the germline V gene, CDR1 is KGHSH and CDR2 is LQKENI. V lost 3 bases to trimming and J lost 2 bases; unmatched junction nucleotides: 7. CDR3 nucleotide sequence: TGTGCCAGCTCACCCCTACAAGACAGGGCCTACGAGCAGTACTTC. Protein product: CASSPLQDRAYEQYF.

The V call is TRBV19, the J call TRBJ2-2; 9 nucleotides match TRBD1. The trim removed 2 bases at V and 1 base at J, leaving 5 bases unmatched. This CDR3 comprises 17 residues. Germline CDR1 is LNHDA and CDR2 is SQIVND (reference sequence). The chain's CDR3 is CASSILGGQGNTGELFF. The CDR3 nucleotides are TGTGCCAGTAGTATATTAGGGGGACAGGGGAACACCGGGGAGCTGTTTTTT.

CDR3 DNA: TGTGCCAGCAGTTTAAGGGCTGGGGCCAACGTCCTGACTTTC. Translated, it gives CASSLRAGANVLTF. The rearrangement joins TRBV27 to TRBJ2-6; D gene ambiguous. The CDR3 runs to 14 residues. Deletions cut 2 bases from V and 2 bases from J, with 4 bases between. Germline assignment: CDR1 MNHEY and CDR2 SMNVEV (reference sequence).

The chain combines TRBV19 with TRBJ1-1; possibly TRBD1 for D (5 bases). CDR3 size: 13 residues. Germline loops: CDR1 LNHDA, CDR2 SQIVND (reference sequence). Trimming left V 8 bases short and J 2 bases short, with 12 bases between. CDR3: CASWTRGNTEAFF. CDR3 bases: TGTGCCAGTTGGACAAGGGGAAACACTGAAGCTTTCTTT.

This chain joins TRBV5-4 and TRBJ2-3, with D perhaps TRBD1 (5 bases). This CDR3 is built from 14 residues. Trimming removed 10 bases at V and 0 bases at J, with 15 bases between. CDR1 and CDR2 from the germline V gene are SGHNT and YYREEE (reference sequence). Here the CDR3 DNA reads TGTGCCCCCAGCAGGGATTCCAGCACAGATACGCAGTATTTT. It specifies CAPSRDSSTDTQYF.

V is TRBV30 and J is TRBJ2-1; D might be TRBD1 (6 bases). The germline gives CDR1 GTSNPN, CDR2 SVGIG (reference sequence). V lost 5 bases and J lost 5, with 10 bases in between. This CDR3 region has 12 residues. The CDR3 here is CAWSRGNNEQFF. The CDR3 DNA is TGTGCCTGGTCCAGGGGAAACAATGAGCAGTTCTTC.

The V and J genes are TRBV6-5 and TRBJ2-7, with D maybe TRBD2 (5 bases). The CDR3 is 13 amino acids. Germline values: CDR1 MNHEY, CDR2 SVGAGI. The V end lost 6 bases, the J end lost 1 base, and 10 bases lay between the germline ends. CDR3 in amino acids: CASSPSGSYEQYF. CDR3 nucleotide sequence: TGTGCCAGCAGCCCCTCGGGGTCCTACGAGCAGTACTTC.

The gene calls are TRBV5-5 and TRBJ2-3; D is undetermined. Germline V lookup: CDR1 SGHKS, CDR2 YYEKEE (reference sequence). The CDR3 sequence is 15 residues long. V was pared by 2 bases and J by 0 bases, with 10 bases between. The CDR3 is CASSFALYSTDTQYF. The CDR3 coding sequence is TGTGCCAGCAGCTTTGCTTTGTATAGCACAGATACGCAGTATTTT.

This CDR3 is CAWSVGRVTYGYTF. DNA of the CDR3: TGTGCCTGGAGTGTGGGGCGCGTCACCTATGGCTACACCTTC. The rearrangement uses TRBV30 and TRBJ1-2; TRBD1 is a possible D gene (5 bases). CDR3 length: 14 amino acids. Germline V CDR1 and CDR2: GTSNPN, SVGIG (reference sequence). Trimming removed 0 bases at V and 4 bases at J, with 12 bases between. Complete variable domain (other parts from reference TRBV30 and TRBJ1-2): SQTIHQWPATLVQPVGSPLSLECTVEGTSNPNLYWYRQAAGRGLQLLFYSVGIGQISSEVPQNLSASRPQDRQFILSSKKLLLSDSGFYLCAWSVGRVTYGYTFGSGTRLTVV.

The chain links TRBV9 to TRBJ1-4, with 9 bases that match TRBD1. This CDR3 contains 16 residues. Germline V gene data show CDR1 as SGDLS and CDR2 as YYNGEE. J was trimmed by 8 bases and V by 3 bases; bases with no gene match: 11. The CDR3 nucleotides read TGTGCCAGCAGCGACCACCGAACAGGGGGCGGAGAAAAACTGTTTTTT. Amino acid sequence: CASSDHRTGGGEKLFF.

CDR3 nucleotide sequence: TGTGCCAGCAGACCAAGGACCTATGGCTACACCTTC. Residues: CASRPRTYGYTF. The V gene is TRBV6-5, the J gene TRBJ1-2; D uncertain. Germline V gives CDR1 MNHEY, CDR2 SVGAGI. This CDR3 region has 12 residues. V shed 6 bases and J shed 4 bases, with 9 bases lying between them.

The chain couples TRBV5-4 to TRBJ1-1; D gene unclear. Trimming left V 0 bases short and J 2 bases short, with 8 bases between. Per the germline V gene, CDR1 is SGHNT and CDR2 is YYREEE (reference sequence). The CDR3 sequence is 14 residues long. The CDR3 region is CASSLALSNTEAFF. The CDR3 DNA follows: TGTGCCAGCAGCTTGGCCCTCTCAAACACTGAAGCTTTCTTT.

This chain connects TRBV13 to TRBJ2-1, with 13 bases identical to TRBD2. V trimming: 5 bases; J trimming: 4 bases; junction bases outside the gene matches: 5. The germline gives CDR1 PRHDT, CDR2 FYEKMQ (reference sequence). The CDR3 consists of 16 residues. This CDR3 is CASSPWTSGSYNEQFF. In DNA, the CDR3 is TGTGCCAGCAGCCCCTGGACTAGCGGGAGTTACAATGAGCAGTTCTTC.